This T cell receptor beta chain comes out of a study of cytomegalovirus exposure and HLA in healthy donors. TCRdb's table, derived via immunoSEQ multiplex PCR, lists solely in-frame clones and lacks some. The repertoire holds about 400,000 clones, with roughly 89% as singletons. The ends were cut back, 4 bases at V and 2 bases at J, with 6 bases in the middle. The CDR3 has 12 amino acids. Germline loops: CDR1 SGDLS, CDR2 YYNGEE. Source material: PBMCs. The chain joins TRBV9 to TRBJ1-2, with D uncertain. This clonotype was sampled from a woman under 30 in good health and CMV-seronegative. The CDR3 region has the DNA TGTGCCAGCAGCCCTCCGAACTATGGCTACACCTTC. As protein: CASSPPNYGYTF.